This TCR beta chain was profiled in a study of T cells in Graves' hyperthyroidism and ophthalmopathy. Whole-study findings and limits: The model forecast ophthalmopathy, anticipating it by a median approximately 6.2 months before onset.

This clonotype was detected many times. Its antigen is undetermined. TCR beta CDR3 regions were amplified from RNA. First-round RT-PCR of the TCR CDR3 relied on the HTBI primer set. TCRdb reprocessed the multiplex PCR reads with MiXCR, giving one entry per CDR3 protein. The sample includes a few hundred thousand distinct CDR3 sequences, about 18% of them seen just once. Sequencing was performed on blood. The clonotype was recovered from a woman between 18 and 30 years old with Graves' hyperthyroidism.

For the CDR3, the DNA is TGCGCCAGCAGCTCCCAGGGACTTTGGACTGAAGCTTTCTTT. Translating it yields CASSSQGLWTEAFF. The chain has TRBV5-1 and TRBJ1-1, with a possible D match to TRBD1 (5 bases). V was shortened by 3 bases and J by 5 bases, with 14 bases between the two germline ends. Germline V gives CDR1 SGHRS, CDR2 YFSETQ. The CDR3 runs 14 residues.